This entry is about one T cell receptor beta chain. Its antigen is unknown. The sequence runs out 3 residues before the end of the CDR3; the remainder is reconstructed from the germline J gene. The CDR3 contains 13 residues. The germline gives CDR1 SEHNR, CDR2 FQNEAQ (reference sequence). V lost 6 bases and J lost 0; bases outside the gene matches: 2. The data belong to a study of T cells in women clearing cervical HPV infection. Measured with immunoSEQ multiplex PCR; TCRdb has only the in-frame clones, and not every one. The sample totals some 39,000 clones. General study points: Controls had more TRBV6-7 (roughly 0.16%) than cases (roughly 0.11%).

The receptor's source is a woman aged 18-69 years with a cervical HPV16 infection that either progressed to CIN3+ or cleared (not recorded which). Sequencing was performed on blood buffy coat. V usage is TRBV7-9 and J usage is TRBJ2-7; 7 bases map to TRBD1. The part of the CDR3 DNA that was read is TGTGCCAGCAGACAGGGGCCCTCCTACGAG. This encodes CASRQGPSYE. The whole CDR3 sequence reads CASRQGPSYEQYF.